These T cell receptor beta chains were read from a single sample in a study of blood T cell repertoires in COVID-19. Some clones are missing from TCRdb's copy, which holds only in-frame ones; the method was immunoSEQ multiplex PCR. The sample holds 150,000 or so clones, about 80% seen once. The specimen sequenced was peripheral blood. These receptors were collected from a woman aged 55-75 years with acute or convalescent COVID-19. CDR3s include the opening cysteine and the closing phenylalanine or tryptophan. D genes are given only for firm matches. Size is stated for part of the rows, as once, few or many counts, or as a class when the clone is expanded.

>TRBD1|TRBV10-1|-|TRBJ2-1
TGCGCCAGCAGTGATCACCCGACAGGGAGCTCCTACAATGAGCAGTTCTTC
CASSDHPTGSSYNEQFF
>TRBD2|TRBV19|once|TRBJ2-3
TGTGCCAGTTCGACTAGCCAAAAAAGCACAGATACGCAGTATTTT
CASSTSQKSTDTQYF
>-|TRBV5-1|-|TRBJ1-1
TGCGCCAGCAGCTTGGACATAAGAAAAACTGAAGCTTTCTTT
CASSLDIRKTEAFF
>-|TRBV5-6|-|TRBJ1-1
TGTGCCAGCAGCTTTCTACACACTGAAGCTTTCTTT
CASSFLHTEAFF
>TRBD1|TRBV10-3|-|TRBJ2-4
TGTGCCACCGGACAGGGGGACAAAAACATTCAGTACTTC
CATGQGDKNIQYF
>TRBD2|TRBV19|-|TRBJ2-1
TGTGCCAGTAGCAAACTAACCGGGACGGGAGGGGACAATGAGCAGTTCTTC
CASSKLTGTGGDNEQFF
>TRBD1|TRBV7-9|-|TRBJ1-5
TGTGCCAGCAGCTTATGGCAGGGGGCTAATCAGCCCCAGCATTTT
CASSLWQGANQPQHF
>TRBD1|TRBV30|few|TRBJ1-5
TGTGCCTGGAGTGTAGGGACAGGCAATCAGCCCCAGCATTTT
CAWSVGTGNQPQHF
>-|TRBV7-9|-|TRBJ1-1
TGTGCCAGCAGCTTAACCCAGGAGGACACTGAAGCTTTCTTT
CASSLTQEDTEAFF
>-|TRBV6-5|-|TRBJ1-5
TGTGCCAGCAGTTACTCGACCGGGGTTAGGCAGCCCCAGCATTTT
CASSYSTGVRQPQHF
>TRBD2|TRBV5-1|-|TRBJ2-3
TGCGCCAGCAGCTTGAGCCTAGCGGGGGGCCTTAGCACAGATACGCAGTATTTT
CASSLSLAGGLSTDTQYF
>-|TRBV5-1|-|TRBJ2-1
TGCGCCAGCAGCTTGGCCACGGGACATCCTAACAATGAGCAGTTCTTC
CASSLATGHPNNEQFF
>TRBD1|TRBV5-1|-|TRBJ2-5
TGCGCCAGCAGCTTAACGGGACAGGGGGCGAAAGAGACCCAGTACTTC
CASSLTGQGAKETQYF
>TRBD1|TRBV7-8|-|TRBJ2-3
TGTGCCAGCAGCTCAGACAGGGTACGCACAGATACGCAGTATTTT
CASSSDRVRTDTQYF
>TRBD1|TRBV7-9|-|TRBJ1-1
TGTGCCAGCAGCCTAACAGGGGGCTTGAACACTGAAGCTTTCTTT
CASSLTGGLNTEAFF
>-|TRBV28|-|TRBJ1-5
TGTGCCAGCAGTTTTGGGGGGGCTAGCAATCAGCCCCAGCATTTT
CASSFGGASNQPQHF
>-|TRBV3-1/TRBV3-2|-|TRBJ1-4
TGTGCCAGCAGCCAGCCTCAGGGGACGGCTAATGAAAAACTGTTTTTT
CASSQPQGTANEKLFF
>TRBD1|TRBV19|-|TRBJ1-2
TGTGCCAGTAGTACGATAAGCCCGGGACAGGGGCATGGCTACACCTTC
CASSTISPGQGHGYTF
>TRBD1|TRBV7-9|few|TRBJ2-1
TGTGCCAGCAGTCCACTTGGGACAGGTCGCTACAATGAGCAGTTCTTC
CASSPLGTGRYNEQFF
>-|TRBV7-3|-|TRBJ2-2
TGTGCCAGCAGCTTAAGGGGACCGGGGGCCGGGGAGCTGTTTTTT
CASSLRGPGAGELFF
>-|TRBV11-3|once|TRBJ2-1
TGTGCCAGCAGCTCACGGTACGGAGGCGAGCAGTTCTTC
CASSSRYGGEQFF
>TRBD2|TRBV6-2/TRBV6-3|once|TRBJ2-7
TGTGCCAGCAGTTACCCCCACCTTCCGGTGGGGGGGACCTACGAGCAGTACTTC
CASSYPHLPVGGTYEQYF
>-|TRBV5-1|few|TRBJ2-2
TGCGCCAGCAGCCCCTCTCCGACTATCAACACCGGGGAGCTGTTTTTT
CASSPSPTINTGELFF
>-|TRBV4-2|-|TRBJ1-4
TGTGCCAGCAGCCAAGGACAAGCAGGGGAAAAACTGTTTTTT
CASSQGQAGEKLFF
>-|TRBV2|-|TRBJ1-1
TGTGCCAGCAGTGCCCAAATTCCCACAGAAAAAGCTTTCTTT
CASSAQIPTEKAFF
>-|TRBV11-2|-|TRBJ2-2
TGTGCCAGCAGCTTAGTCCAGGGGACGAACACCGGGGAGCTGTTTTTT
CASSLVQGTNTGELFF
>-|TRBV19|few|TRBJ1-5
TGTGCCGGGGGGGATTTCAATCAGCCCCAGCATTTT
CAGGDFNQPQHF
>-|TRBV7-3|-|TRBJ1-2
TGTGCCAGCAGCTCCCAGGGTTTTGACTACACCTTC
CASSSQGFDYTF
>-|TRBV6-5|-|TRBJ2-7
TGTGCCAGCAGTTACTTTTCCAGGGGCTACGAGCAATACTTC
CASSYFSRGYEQYF
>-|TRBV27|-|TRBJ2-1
TGTGCCACCTTCCCTGTGAGCTCCTACAATGAGCAGTTCTTC
CATFPVSSYNEQFF
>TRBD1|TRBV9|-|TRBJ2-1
TGTGCCAGCAGCCCTCTGTTCGGACAGGGTCGGGGCAATGAGCAGTTCTTC
CASSPLFGQGRGNEQFF
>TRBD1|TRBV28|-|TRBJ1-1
TGTGCCAGCAGTTTAGGGACAGGGAGAACTGAAGCTTTCTTT
CASSLGTGRTEAFF
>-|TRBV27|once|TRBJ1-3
TGTGCCAGCAGTTTATCGTCTAGAATGAGGTCCGGAAACACCATATATTTT
CASSLSSRMRSGNTIYF
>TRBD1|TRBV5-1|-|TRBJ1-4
TGCGCCAGCAGCGAACTAGACAGGGTCGACTTTAGGACCGTGGGGAAACTGTTTTTT
CASSELDRVDFRTVGKLFF
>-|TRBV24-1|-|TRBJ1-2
TGTGCCACCAGTGATTTCTTACAAAACTATGGCTACACCTTC
CATSDFLQNYGYTF
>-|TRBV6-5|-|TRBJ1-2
TGTGCCAGCAGTTATGATAGTCGGTATGGCTACACCTTC
CASSYDSRYGYTF
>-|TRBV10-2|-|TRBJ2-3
TGCGCCAGCAGTGGGTCAGCAATGGGCACAGATACGCAGTATTTT
CASSGSAMGTDTQYF
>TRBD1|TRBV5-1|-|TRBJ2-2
TGCGCCAGCAGCGGGACAGGGTTCGCCGGGGAGCTGTTTTTT
CASSGTGFAGELFF
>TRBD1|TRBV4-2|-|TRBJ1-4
TGTGCCAGCAGCCTTACGACAGGGGGTAATGAAAAACTGTTTTTT
CASSLTTGGNEKLFF
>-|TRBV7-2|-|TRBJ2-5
TGTGCCAGCAGCTTCGCAGGGGAGGAGACCCAGTACTTC
CASSFAGEETQYF
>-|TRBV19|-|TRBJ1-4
TGTGCCAGTAGTACCCGGTCGGTCGAAAAACTGTTTTTT
CASSTRSVEKLFF
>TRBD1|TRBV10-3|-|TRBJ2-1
TGTGCCATCAGATCGGCCCCCACAGGGGTAGATGAGCAGTTCTTC
CAIRSAPTGVDEQFF
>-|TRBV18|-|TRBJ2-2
TGTGCCAGCTCAAGACTAGACACCGGGGAGCTGTTTTTT
CASSRLDTGELFF
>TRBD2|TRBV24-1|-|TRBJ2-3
TGTGCCACCAGTGACGGACTAGCGGGGGGACACACAGATACGCAGTATTTT
CATSDGLAGGHTDTQYF
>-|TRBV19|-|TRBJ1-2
TGTGCCAGTTGGGGGGGAGACTATGGCTACACCTTC
CASWGGDYGYTF
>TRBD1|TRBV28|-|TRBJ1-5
TGTGCCAGCAGACAACAGGGGAGCAATCAGCCCCAGCATTTT
CASRQQGSNQPQHF
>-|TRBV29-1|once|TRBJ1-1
TGCAGCGCGTCAGGGCAGACTGAAGCTTTCTTT
CSASGQTEAFF
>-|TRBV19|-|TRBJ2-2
TGTGCCAGTAGTATAGACGAGGGAGCCGGGGAGCTGTTTTTT
CASSIDEGAGELFF
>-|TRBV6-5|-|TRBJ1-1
TGTGCCAGCACCTTAACAGATGAAGCTTTCTTT
CASTLTDEAFF
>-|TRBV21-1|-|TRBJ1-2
TGTGCCAGCAGCGTGAACTCTAACTATGGCTACACCTTC
CASSVNSNYGYTF
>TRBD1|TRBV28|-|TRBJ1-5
TGTGCCAGCAGTCAGATAGACAGGGGAAGTCAGCCCCAGCATTTT
CASSQIDRGSQPQHF
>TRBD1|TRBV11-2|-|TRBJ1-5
TGTGCCAGCAGCCTAGGGACAGGGCAGTATCAGCCCCAGCATTTT
CASSLGTGQYQPQHF
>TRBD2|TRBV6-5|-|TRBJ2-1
TGTGCCAGCAGTTCAAGTAGCGGGGACAATGAGCAGTTCTTC
CASSSSSGDNEQFF
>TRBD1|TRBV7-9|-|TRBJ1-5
TGTGCCAGCAGCTTCCGGACAGGCACGATCGAACAGCCCCAGCATTTT
CASSFRTGTIEQPQHF
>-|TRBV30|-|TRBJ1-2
TGTGCCTGGAGTGTAAGTAGCTTGCCGGTTCGTGGCTACACCTTC
CAWSVSSLPVRGYTF
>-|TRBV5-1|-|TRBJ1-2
TGCGCCAGCAGCCCGCCGGACACCAACTATGGCTACACCTTC
CASSPPDTNYGYTF
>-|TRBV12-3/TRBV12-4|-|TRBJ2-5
TGTGCCACTTCCGAGGTCCAAGAGACCCAGTACTTC
CATSEVQETQYF
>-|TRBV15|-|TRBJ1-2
TGTGCCGCCGCCAACAGGGATAACTATGGCTACACCTTC
CAAANRDNYGYTF